The sequence of this T cell receptor beta chain was determined in a study of shared clonotypes between healthy human individuals. Findings and limits, study-wide: All-four-donor shared clonotypes had higher generation probabilities than non-shared clonotypes did.

V was pared by 6 bases and J by 7 bases, with 9 bases between. This CDR3 spans 12 amino acids. The germline CDR1 and CDR2 sequences are MNHEY and SMNVEV (reference sequence). The authors split each subset's genomic DNA evenly across several immunoSEQ plates. The table came from immunoSEQ multiplex PCR; TCRdb's copy has only in-frame clones and leaves some out. The sample has roughly 1,100,000 clones, around 74% seen once. Regarding this clone: What it binds is not known.

The donors were all Caucasian adults (living in Nashville, Tennessee). This clonotype originated in a man aged 18-30 years in good health. The V call is TRBV27, the J call TRBJ1-4; a weak D match, TRBD1 (5 bases). Sequenced input: memory CD4+ T cells sorted from blood. Subset noted: CD45RA-negative fraction. CDR3 coding DNA: TGTGCCAGCAGGACGGGGCGTGAAAAACTGTTTTTT. Translating gives CASRTGREKLFF.